This T cell receptor beta chain stems from a study of blood T cell repertoires in COVID-19. About the research overall: The United States, Italy and Spain supplied acute and convalescent COVID-19 samples. In each case, the material was cDNA or gDNA derived from T cells, B-cell-depleted T cells, or PBMCs.

Seattle's enrolled individuals joined amid active infection and were then monitored longitudinally. The CDR3 runs to 18 residues. The V gene's germline CDR1 is PRHDT and CDR2 FYEKMQ (reference sequence). V was trimmed by 0 bases and J by 0 bases, leaving 15 bases between them. In the authors' workflow: Scientists estimated how many nucleated cells there were by amplifying reference gene primers. Sequencing was performed with immunoSEQ multiplex PCR; in TCRdb, only in-frame clones are kept and a portion is missing. For V, J and clone size, that table is used; D and trimming come from the DNA. The sample has about 93,000 clones, around 86% seen once; the top ten hold about 4.8%.

V and J are TRBV13 and TRBJ2-1, with D possibly TRBD2 on 6 matching bases. The TCR comes from a man between 60 and 70 years old with COVID-19, enrolled during active disease. The sequenced material came from peripheral blood. CDR3 loop: CASSLGSGDLNSYNEQFF. The CDR3 DNA follows: TGTGCCAGCAGCTTAGGAAGTGGGGACTTAAACTCCTACAATGAGCAGTTCTTC.